The present T cell receptor (beta chain) was sequenced within a study of chemoradiotherapy in HPV16-positive cancers. On the study more broadly: Functional T-cell assays on two HPV16-positive patients' cells defined candidate HPV-specific clones and common TCR motifs.

The method was immunoSEQ multiplex PCR; TCRdb's version includes in-frame clones alone and lacks a portion of them. The data show 30,000 to 35,000 clones, about 88% seen once. As for this clone: Its antigen is unidentified.

Study outcomes and limitations: The functional HPV-specific definition rests on just a couple of HPV16-positive patients. Candidate HPV-specific clones and E7-related TCR motifs grew in tumor during treatment. Better recurrence-free survival went with HPV-responsive T-cell expansion in HPV16-positive patients.

This clonotype was obtained from a human donor with HPV-associated anogenital cancer. The sequencing here drew on blood, taken from a patient who underwent chemoradiotherapy.

The CDR3: CASGATQETQYF. The CDR3 DNA reads TGTGCCAGCGGGGCAACCCAAGAGACCCAGTACTTC. This chain joins TRBV11-2 and TRBJ2-5; a weak D match, TRBD1 (5 bases). Germline lookup yields CDR1 SGHAT and CDR2 FQNNGV. Between the trimmed V and J ends, which lost 8 bases and 1 base, there was a span of 8 bases. This CDR3 has 12 amino acids.